Listed below are T cell receptor beta chains from one sample, sequenced in a study of blood T cell repertoires in COVID-19. Sequencing used immunoSEQ multiplex PCR; TCRdb keeps in-frame clones, though not all of them. In the table there are just under 350,000 clones, 87% of which are singletons. The specimen sequenced was peripheral blood. The receptor set was obtained from a woman aged 50 to 60 with COVID-19, enrolled during active disease. CDR3s include the opening cysteine and the closing phenylalanine or tryptophan. A D gene is named only where the DNA matches it firmly. Clone size is stated in some rows and not others, as once, few, many or a class when expanded.

clone_size	cdr3_length	j_call	d_call	v_call	cdr3_nt	cdr3_aa
-	14	TRBJ2-1	-	TRBV7-2	TGTGCCAGCAGCTTAGGAGGGTACGGAAATGAGCAGTTCTTC	CASSLGGYGNEQFF
once	21	TRBJ2-3	TRBD2	TRBV13	TGTGCCAGCAGCTCACTCCGTAGCGGGAGCGGAGGAGAAACGCTCACAGATACGCAGTATTTT	CASSSLRSGSGGETLTDTQYF
-	12	TRBJ1-2	-	TRBV6-6	TGTGCCAGCAGTTTCCGGGGTCGTGGCTACACCTTC	CASSFRGRGYTF
-	16	TRBJ2-3	-	TRBV4-2	TGTGCCAGCAGCCAATCAGCGAGCGGGAGCACAGATACGCAGTATTTT	CASSQSASGSTDTQYF
-	16	TRBJ2-3	-	TRBV7-9	TGTGCCAGCAGCTTACTTAGGCCAGGTTTCACAGATACGCAGTATTTT	CASSLLRPGFTDTQYF
once	15	TRBJ2-3	-	TRBV14	TGTGCCAGCAGCCCCGTGAGGGCCGTGGGAGATACGCAGTATTTT	CASSPVRAVGDTQYF
-	16	TRBJ1-3	-	TRBV19	TGTGCCAGTACCCACCTTCCAGGGACTTCTGGAAACACCATATATTTT	CASTHLPGTSGNTIYF
once	17	TRBJ2-1	-	TRBV11-3	TGTGCCAGCAGCCGGGGCGGGGCCCTGCGCTCCTACAATGAGCAGTTCTTC	CASSRGGALRSYNEQFF
-	15	TRBJ2-4	-	TRBV3-1/TRBV3-2	TGTGCCAGCAGAGATGAGGGCCGGGTAGGAGGCATTCAGTACTTC	CASRDEGRVGGIQYF
once	16	TRBJ2-3	-	TRBV7-2	TGTGCCAGCAGCTTAAACTCAGGGGCCCGCACAGATACGCAGTATTTT	CASSLNSGARTDTQYF
-	15	TRBJ2-1	TRBD2	TRBV9	TGTGCCAGCAGCGTAGGGGCGGGAGGTAAGAATGAGCAGTTCTTC	CASSVGAGGKNEQFF
once	17	TRBJ1-5	TRBD1	TRBV7-2	TGTGCCAGCAGCTTAGGAGAAAGGACAGGGGGCGATCAGCCCCAGCATTTT	CASSLGERTGGDQPQHF
-	13	TRBJ2-4	-	TRBV18	TGTGCCAGCTCAATGGACAGATCAAACATTCAGTACTTC	CASSMDRSNIQYF
-	17	TRBJ2-1	TRBD2	TRBV11-3	TGTGCCAGCAGCTTAGAGGCCAGCGGGAGGGCCAACAATGAGCAGTTCTTC	CASSLEASGRANNEQFF
-	12	TRBJ1-2	-	TRBV29-1	TGCAGCGTTTTACAGGGCAACTATGGCTACACCTTC	CSVLQGNYGYTF
few	14	TRBJ2-2	-	TRBV7-3	TGTGCCAGCAGCTCCCAAGGGGGCACCGGGGAGCTGTTTTTT	CASSSQGGTGELFF
once	13	TRBJ1-1	-	TRBV7-3	TGTGCCAGCAGCTTAATCGGCGGACATGAAGCTTTCTTT	CASSLIGGHEAFF
-	16	TRBJ1-4	-	TRBV6-5	TGTGCCAGCAGTTACTCGGGGGCCGGGACTAATGAAAAACTGTTTTTT	CASSYSGAGTNEKLFF
-	17	TRBJ2-3	TRBD2	TRBV7-2	TGTGCCAGCAGCGCCAGGACTAGCGGGGGGGGCACAGATACGCAGTATTTT	CASSARTSGGGTDTQYF
-	13	TRBJ2-1	TRBD2	TRBV6-1	TGTGCCAGCAGTGAACAGGGGACTAGCTTGCAGTTCTTC	CASSEQGTSLQFF
-	15	TRBJ1-2	TRBD1	TRBV11-2	TGTGCCAGCAGCTCGACTAGGACAGGGGAATATGGCTACACCTTC	CASSSTRTGEYGYTF
-	14	TRBJ2-7	-	TRBV7-2	TGTGCCAGCAGCGCGCGGGTGCCACCCTACGAGCAGTACTTC	CASSARVPPYEQYF
once	15	TRBJ2-1	TRBD2	TRBV5-4	TGTGCCAGCAGCTCATCCTCTAGCGGGAGAGGTGAGCAGTTCTTC	CASSSSSSGRGEQFF
-	15	TRBJ2-3	-	TRBV11-3	TGTGCCAGCAGCCTTCAGGGTTCGAGCACAGATACGCAGTATTTT	CASSLQGSSTDTQYF
-	15	TRBJ1-1	TRBD1	TRBV24-1	TGTGCCACCAGTGCAGGGGGCGCAGGTAACACTGAAGCTTTCTTT	CATSAGGAGNTEAFF
few	13	TRBJ2-7	TRBD1	TRBV6-1	TGTGCCAGCAGTGAGAACAGGGGTTACGAGCAGTACTTC	CASSENRGYEQYF
-	14	TRBJ1-2	TRBD1	TRBV6-6	TGTGCCAGCAGTTACGCGGGACAGAATTATGGCTACACCTTC	CASSYAGQNYGYTF
-	12	TRBJ1-1	-	TRBV11-3	TGTGCCAGCAGCCTCCGGGGACTGAGAGCTTTCTTT	CASSLRGLRAFF
-	16	TRBJ2-2	-	TRBV10-1	TGCGCCAGCAAAGATAGCGGAAATTCGAACACCGGGGAGCTGTTTTTT	CASKDSGNSNTGELFF
-	15	TRBJ2-3	TRBD1	TRBV7-3	TGTGCCAGCAGCCCCTCAGGGGGCGCATTAGATACGCAGTATTTT	CASSPSGGALDTQYF
-	12	TRBJ1-1	-	TRBV30	TGTGCCTGGACCTCAGGGTACACTGAAGCTTTCTTT	CAWTSGYTEAFF
-	16	TRBJ2-2	TRBD1	TRBV5-1	TGCGCCAGCAGGGGACAGGGGGGCCTGAGCACCGGGGAGCTGTTTTTT	CASRGQGGLSTGELFF
-	17	TRBJ2-3	-	TRBV7-9	TGTGCCAGCAGCTTAGGGGGATCGGGGAGAGTGACAGATACGCAGTATTTT	CASSLGGSGRVTDTQYF
-	14	TRBJ1-3	-	TRBV19	TGTGCCAGCAGGGTTTCATGGGCTGGAAACACCATATATTTT	CASRVSWAGNTIYF
-	15	TRBJ1-6	TRBD1	TRBV25-1	TGTGCCAGCAGTTTTACAGGGGGCCTTACATCACCCCTCCACTTT	CASSFTGGLTSPLHF
-	14	TRBJ1-1	TRBD1	TRBV18	TGTGCCAGCTCACCCGGGACAGGGAACACTGAAGCTTTCTTT	CASSPGTGNTEAFF
-	16	TRBJ1-5	TRBD1	TRBV16	TGTGCCAGCAGCCGCCAGACAGGGATTAGCAATCAGCCCCAGCATTTT	CASSRQTGISNQPQHF
once	13	TRBJ1-5	-	TRBV18	TGTGCCAGCTCAACAGGGATCGAGCAGCCCCAGCATTTT	CASSTGIEQPQHF
-	14	TRBJ2-2	-	TRBV5-4	TGTGCCAGCAGGGTCACAGGGTCCACCGGGGAGCTGTTTTTT	CASRVTGSTGELFF
-	15	TRBJ2-3	TRBD1	TRBV25-1	TGTGCCAGCAGTCGGACAGGGCCTCTCACAGATACGCAGTATTTT	CASSRTGPLTDTQYF
-	15	TRBJ2-1	TRBD2	TRBV27	TGTGCCAGCAGTGGAGGGGCTAGCGGGGAAAATGAGCAGTTCTTC	CASSGGASGENEQFF
-	14	TRBJ2-6	-	TRBV7-2	TGTGCCAGCAGCTTCCAGTCTGGGGCCAACGTCCTGACTTTC	CASSFQSGANVLTF
-	16	TRBJ2-5	TRBD2	TRBV7-7	TGTGCTAGCAGCTTAGCGGGCGGGAGGGCCGGAGAGACCCAGTACTTC	CASSLAGGRAGETQYF
-	14	TRBJ2-1	TRBD2	TRBV15	TGTGCCACCCAGACTAGCGGGGCCTACAATGAGCAGTTCTTC	CATQTSGAYNEQFF
few	16	TRBJ1-1	-	TRBV4-3	TGCGCCAGCAGCCAAGAATCGGGGGGCTTCGGCACTGAAGCTTTCTTT	CASSQESGGFGTEAFF
once	16	TRBJ2-1	TRBD2	TRBV5-1	TGCGCCAGCAGCCTACAAACTAGCGGGAGTAACAATGAGCAGTTCTTC	CASSLQTSGSNNEQFF
-	14	TRBJ1-3	-	TRBV6-6	TGTGCCAGCAGAAAGACAGACTCTGGAAACACCATATATTTT	CASRKTDSGNTIYF
-	14	TRBJ2-7	-	TRBV5-5	TGTGCCAGCAGCTTGTCCGGACTCTCCTACGAGCAGTACTTC	CASSLSGLSYEQYF
-	14	TRBJ1-4	-	TRBV7-9	TGTGCCAGCAGCTTTCAGGGGACTAATGAAAAACTGTTTTTT	CASSFQGTNEKLFF
-	14	TRBJ2-5	TRBD2	TRBV10-1	TGCGCCAGCTCTCTTTCTAGCGGGTATGAGACCCAGTACTTC	CASSLSSGYETQYF